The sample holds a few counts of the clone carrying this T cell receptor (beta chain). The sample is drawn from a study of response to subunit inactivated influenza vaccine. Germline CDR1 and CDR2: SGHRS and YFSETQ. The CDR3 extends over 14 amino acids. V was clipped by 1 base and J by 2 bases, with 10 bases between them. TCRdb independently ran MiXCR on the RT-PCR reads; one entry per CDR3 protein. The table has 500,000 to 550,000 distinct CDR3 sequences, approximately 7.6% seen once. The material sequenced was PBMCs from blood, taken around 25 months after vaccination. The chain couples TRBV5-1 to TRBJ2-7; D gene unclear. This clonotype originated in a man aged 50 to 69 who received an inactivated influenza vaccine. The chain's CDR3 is CASSLLTGPYEQYF. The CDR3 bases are TGCGCCAGCAGCTTGCTTACCGGACCCTACGAGCAGTACTTC.